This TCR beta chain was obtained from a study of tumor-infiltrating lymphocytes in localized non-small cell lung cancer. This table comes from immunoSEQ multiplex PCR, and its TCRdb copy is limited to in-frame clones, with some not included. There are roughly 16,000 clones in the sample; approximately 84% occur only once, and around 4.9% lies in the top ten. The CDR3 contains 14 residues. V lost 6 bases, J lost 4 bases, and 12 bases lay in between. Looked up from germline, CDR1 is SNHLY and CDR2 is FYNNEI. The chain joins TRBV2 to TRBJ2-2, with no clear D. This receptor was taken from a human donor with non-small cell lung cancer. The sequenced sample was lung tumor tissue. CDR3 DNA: TGTGCCAGCAGCCCTCTCGGTGTCACCGGGGAGCTGTTTTTT. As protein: CASSPLGVTGELFF.